Listed below are T cell receptor beta chains from one sample, sequenced in a study of CD8+ T cells in alopecia areata. Produced via immunoSEQ multiplex PCR; TCRdb's table is partial and in-frame only. The sample records some 180,000 clones, about 53% being singletons. This specimen consisted of CD8+ T cells sorted from blood, obtained at week 24, from a patient treated with tofacitinib. The source of these receptors is a human donor with alopecia areata. CDR3s include the opening cysteine and the closing phenylalanine or tryptophan. D genes are given only for firm matches. Some rows mark clone size as missing; the rest say once, few, many or name a class of expanded clone.

size | J | D | V | CDR3 | DNA
. | TRBJ2-1 | TRBD1 | TRBV30 | CAWSAGTGTNEQFF | TGTGCCTGGAGCGCGGGGACAGGAACCAATGAGCAGTTCTTC
few | TRBJ1-4 | . | TRBV11-2 | CASSSKRGPLRTNEKLFF | TGTGCCAGCAGCTCCAAACGCGGGCCCCTTCGGACTAATGAAAAACTGTTTTTT
. | TRBJ1-4 | TRBD1 | TRBV4-1 | CASSQKQGNEKLFF | TGCGCCAGCAGCCAGAAACAGGGGAATGAAAAACTGTTTTTT
. | TRBJ2-1 | . | TRBV9 | CASSVTGNEQFF | TGTGCCAGCAGCGTCACAGGGAATGAGCAGTTCTTC
. | TRBJ1-2 | . | TRBV11-2 | CASSLGGGRPNYGYTF | TGTGCCAGCAGCTTAGGAGGTGGCAGACCTAACTATGGCTACACCTTC
. | TRBJ1-5 | TRBD1 | TRBV2 | CASSDGQGPQPQHF | TGTGCCAGCAGCGACGGACAGGGACCTCAGCCCCAGCATTTT
few | TRBJ2-1 | . | TRBV5-1 | CASSGGYHEQFF | TGCGCCAGCAGCGGCGGATACCATGAGCAGTTCTTC
. | TRBJ2-1 | . | TRBV30 | CAWSVGRRGEQFF | TGTGCCTGGAGTGTAGGTCGGCGGGGAGAGCAGTTCTTC
. | TRBJ2-7 | TRBD1 | TRBV4-3 | CASSQDRGTYEQYF | TGCGCCAGCAGCCAGGACAGGGGGACCTACGAGCAGTACTTC
. | TRBJ1-2 | . | TRBV5-6 | CASSSQGSNGYTF | TGTGCCAGCAGCTCCCAGGGATCTAATGGCTACACCTTC
. | TRBJ2-2 | . | TRBV4-3 | CASSQDKMGVAGELFF | TGCGCCAGCAGCCAAGATAAGATGGGGGTCGCCGGGGAGCTGTTTTTT
. | TRBJ1-5 | . | TRBV6-5 | CASSEWDENQPQHF | TGTGCCAGCAGTGAGTGGGATGAGAATCAGCCCCAGCATTTT
. | TRBJ2-7 | TRBD1 | TRBV19 | CASSMVQGGFYEQYF | TGTGCCAGTAGTATGGTACAGGGGGGATTCTACGAGCAGTACTTC
few | TRBJ2-2 | . | TRBV29-1 | CSVPGTLGGGELFF | TGCAGCGTGCCCGGGACTCTAGGCGGTGGGGAGCTGTTTTTT
. | TRBJ1-2 | TRBD1 | TRBV2 | CASSVGTVVPNYGYTF | TGTGCCAGCAGTGTTGGGACAGTGGTTCCGAACTATGGCTACACCTTC
. | TRBJ1-1 | . | TRBV4-3 | CASSQGREADYAFF | TGCGCCAGCAGCCAGGGCCGAGAGGCAGATTACGCTTTCTTT
many | TRBJ2-1 | TRBD2 | TRBV5-1 | CASRQAGDLDRSSYNEQFF | TGCGCCAGCAGGCAAGCGGGGGACCTTGATAGGAGCTCCTACAATGAGCAGTTCTTC
medium-sized | TRBJ1-2 | TRBD1 | TRBV9 | CASSRTGGAGGYTF | TGTGCCAGCTCCCGGACAGGGGGCGCGGGAGGCTACACCTTC
few | TRBJ1-2 | . | TRBV29-1 | CSVGFGAEDGYTF | TGCAGCGTTGGGTTCGGCGCCGAGGATGGCTACACCTTC
. | TRBJ2-7 | . | TRBV11-2 | CASSHGTGSYEQYF | TGTGCCAGCAGCCACGGGACTGGGTCCTACGAGCAGTACTTC
many | TRBJ2-3 | TRBD2 | TRBV16 | CASSHSGGTDTQYF | TGTGCCAGCAGTCATAGCGGGGGAACAGATACGCAGTATTTT
. | TRBJ2-1 | TRBD1 | TRBV11-3 | CASSLVPDRVGEQFF | TGTGCCAGCAGCTTAGTACCGGACAGGGTGGGTGAGCAGTTCTTC
. | TRBJ1-1 | . | TRBV9 | CASSVDGVGEAFF | TGTGCCAGCAGCGTAGACGGAGTCGGTGAAGCTTTCTTT
. | TRBJ1-5 | . | TRBV15 | CATSTQEGGNQPQHF | TGTGCCACCAGCACCCAGGAAGGGGGAAATCAGCCCCAGCATTTT
. | TRBJ2-1 | TRBD1 | TRBV29-1 | CSAGTGIEQFF | TGCAGCGCCGGGACAGGGATTGAGCAGTTCTTC
few | TRBJ1-2 | . | TRBV29-1 | CSVEPRVAYGYTF | TGCAGCGTTGAGCCCAGGGTGGCCTATGGCTACACCTTC
few | TRBJ1-1 | . | TRBV27 | CASSSGRTEAFF | TGTGCCAGCAGTTCTGGTAGGACTGAAGCTTTCTTT
. | TRBJ2-1 | TRBD2 | TRBV28 | CASSLAGGYNEQFF | TGTGCCAGCAGCCTAGCGGGGGGCTACAATGAGCAGTTCTTC
. | TRBJ2-2 | . | TRBV7-2 | CASSLVLGELFF | TGTGCCAGCAGCTTAGTTCTCGGGGAGCTGTTTTTT
. | TRBJ2-7 | . | TRBV29-1 | CSVEDQGYEQYF | TGCAGCGTTGAAGATCAAGGGTACGAGCAGTACTTC
. | TRBJ1-2 | . | TRBV5-1 | CASSLDKPRHYGYTF | TGCGCCAGCAGCTTGGATAAACCGAGGCACTATGGCTACACCTTC
few | TRBJ1-1 | . | TRBV29-1 | CSAREGLLAEAFF | TGCAGCGCCCGGGAGGGGCTCCTCGCTGAAGCTTTCTTT